A selection of T cell receptor beta chains follows, all from one sample in a study of cytomegalovirus exposure and HLA in healthy donors. Data came from immunoSEQ multiplex PCR; TCRdb stores just in-frame clones and leaves some out. This sample yields 120,000 to 150,000 clones, of which 55% to 80% are seen a single time; around 14% belongs to the top ten. Sequenced input: PBMCs. The origin of the receptors is a human donor in good health. CDR3s include the opening cysteine and the closing phenylalanine or tryptophan. Each record gives: D gene, clone size, V gene, J gene, CDR3 protein, CDR3 DNA. A D gene is named only where the DNA matches it firmly. Clone sizes are given selectively: once, few, many, or a class where the clone is expanded.

TRBD2	few	TRBV4-2	TRBJ2-1	CASSSPPSGGQNEQFF	TGTGCCAGCAGCTCCCCCCCGAGCGGGGGTCAGAATGAGCAGTTCTTC
TRBD2	NA	TRBV5-1	TRBJ2-7	CASSWTSGSVGYEQYF	TGCGCCAGCAGCTGGACTAGCGGGAGCGTGGGCTACGAGCAGTACTTC
NA	few	TRBV15	TRBJ2-2	CATSRDWAGANTGELFF	TGTGCCACCAGCAGGGATTGGGCAGGGGCGAACACCGGGGAGCTGTTTTTT
TRBD1	NA	TRBV9	TRBJ2-7	CASSAGTGVFEQYF	TGTGCCAGCAGTGCCGGGACAGGGGTTTTTGAGCAGTACTTC
TRBD1	NA	TRBV19	TRBJ1-5	CASSIGTGFNQPQHF	TGTGCCAGTAGTATCGGGACAGGTTTCAATCAGCCCCAGCATTTT
TRBD1	once	TRBV5-4	TRBJ2-5	CASSVDRVETQYF	TGTGCCAGCAGCGTGGACAGGGTAGAGACCCAGTACTTC
NA	few	TRBV28	TRBJ1-2	CASSTTGYRLGYGYTF	TGTGCCAGCAGTACAACAGGGTACCGGCTGGGCTATGGCTACACCTTC
NA	NA	TRBV5-1	TRBJ2-1	CASSLDNYNEQFF	TGCGCCAGCAGCTTGGACAACTACAATGAGCAGTTCTTC
NA	NA	TRBV4-2	TRBJ2-3	CASSWKGGDTQYF	TGTGCCAGCAGCTGGAAGGGCGGGGATACGCAGTATTTT
TRBD2	NA	TRBV5-1	TRBJ2-2	CATQREMDGELFF	TGCGCCACCCAGCGGGAGATGGACGGGGAGCTGTTTTTT
NA	NA	TRBV4-1	TRBJ1-2	CASSQGPQTNYGYTF	TGCGCCAGCAGCCAAGGCCCCCAGACTAACTATGGCTACACCTTC
TRBD1	few	TRBV30	TRBJ1-2	CAWSLKGQVHGYTF	TGTGCCTGGAGTCTAAAGGGACAGGTTCATGGCTACACCTTC
NA	NA	TRBV19	TRBJ1-1	CASSMVRRTEAFF	TGTGCCAGTAGTATGGTCAGGAGGACTGAAGCTTTCTTT
NA	NA	TRBV11-3	TRBJ2-1	CASSKGLRDNEQFF	TGTGCCAGCAGCAAGGGGCTTAGAGACAATGAGCAGTTCTTC
NA	NA	TRBV11-2	TRBJ2-7	CASSLSDEQYF	TGTGCCAGCAGCTTGAGTGACGAGCAGTACTTC
TRBD1	NA	TRBV5-1	TRBJ2-3	CASSARTGGEDTQYF	TGCGCCAGCAGCGCCAGGACAGGGGGTGAAGATACGCAGTATTTT
NA	NA	TRBV29-1	TRBJ2-7	CSVQPRESYEQYF	TGCAGCGTCCAACCCAGGGAATCCTACGAGCAGTACTTC
NA	NA	TRBV7-2	TRBJ1-4	CASSNTKGATNEKLFF	TGTGCCAGCAGCAATACCAAGGGGGCAACTAATGAAAAACTGTTTTTT
TRBD1	NA	TRBV28	TRBJ1-5	CASSMGTGGSQPQHF	TGTGCCAGCAGTATGGGGACAGGGGGGAGTCAGCCCCAGCATTTT
NA	NA	TRBV9	TRBJ1-6	CASSVDRVHLHF	TGTGCCAGCAGCGTAGACCGGGTCCACCTCCACTTT
TRBD1	NA	TRBV7-9	TRBJ1-2	CASSNDRGREFVYGYTF	TGTGCCAGCAGCAACGACAGGGGGCGAGAATTTGTCTATGGCTACACCTTC
TRBD1	NA	TRBV28	TRBJ1-5	CASSPDPGGNQPQHF	TGTGCCAGCAGTCCCGATCCAGGGGGGAATCAGCCCCAGCATTTT
NA	NA	TRBV28	TRBJ1-2	CASSPGLPGAYGYTF	TGTGCCAGCAGTCCGGGACTTCCCGGGGCCTATGGCTACACCTTC
TRBD2	NA	TRBV2	TRBJ2-2	CASSLSSGNPNTGELFF	TGTGCCAGCAGTTTATCTAGCGGGAACCCGAACACCGGGGAGCTGTTTTTT
TRBD2	NA	TRBV9	TRBJ2-7	CASSVAGGPYEQYF	TGTGCCAGCAGCGTAGCGGGAGGCCCCTACGAGCAGTACTTC
TRBD2	once	TRBV4-1	TRBJ2-7	CASSQLSGSSYEQYF	TGCGCCAGCAGCCAGCTTAGCGGGTCCTCCTACGAGCAGTACTTC
NA	few	TRBV9	TRBJ1-6	CASSAGEGNNSPLHF	TGTGCCAGCAGCGCCGGAGAGGGAAATAATTCACCCCTCCACTTT
NA	NA	TRBV7-6	TRBJ1-1	CASRQGMNTEAFF	TGTGCCAGCAGACAGGGAATGAACACTGAAGCTTTCTTT
TRBD2	NA	TRBV9	TRBJ2-3	CASSAGLAGGGTDTQYF	TGTGCCAGCAGCGCCGGACTAGCGGGGGGCGGCACAGATACGCAGTATTTT
NA	NA	TRBV18	TRBJ2-3	CASSPSNGRLTDTQYF	TGTGCCAGCTCACCGTCTAACGGGAGACTCACAGATACGCAGTATTTT
TRBD1	few	TRBV18	TRBJ2-5	CASSPKDHPPRRTGVRQETQYF	TGTGCCAGCTCACCTAAAGACCACCCCCCCAGACGGACAGGGGTCCGCCAAGAGACCCAGTACTTC
NA	NA	TRBV14	TRBJ2-1	CASSQAYEQFF	TGTGCCAGCAGCCAAGCTTATGAGCAGTTCTTC
TRBD1	NA	TRBV5-1	TRBJ2-2	CASSPWTGGELFF	TGCGCCAGCAGCCCCTGGACAGGGGGGGAGCTGTTTTTT
NA	NA	TRBV4-1	TRBJ2-3	CASKVIAALSTDTQYF	TGCGCCAGCAAGGTAATAGCGGCCCTAAGCACAGATACGCAGTATTTT
NA	NA	TRBV19	TRBJ1-1	CASTPGWGMNTEAFF	TGTGCCAGTACCCCAGGGTGGGGAATGAACACTGAAGCTTTCTTT
NA	NA	TRBV10-3	TRBJ1-1	CAISDGGLAEAFF	TGTGCCATCAGTGACGGTGGGCTGGCTGAAGCTTTCTTT
NA	NA	TRBV4-2	TRBJ2-7	CASSQVRGRRTEQYF	TGTGCCAGCAGCCAAGTGAGGGGGAGAAGGACCGAGCAGTACTTC
TRBD2	few	TRBV2	TRBJ2-2	CASSGREGTGELFF	TGTGCCAGCAGTGGCAGGGAGGGCACCGGGGAGCTGTTTTTT
TRBD1	once	TRBV23-1	TRBJ1-1	CASSRSDRGITEAFF	TGCGCCAGCAGTCGTTCGGACAGGGGGATCACTGAAGCTTTCTTT
NA	NA	TRBV10-1	TRBJ2-5	CASSESTEQETQYF	TGCGCCAGCAGTGAGTCGACGGAACAGGAGACCCAGTACTTC
TRBD1	NA	TRBV19	TRBJ2-2	CASSSGTGGHGELFF	TGTGCCAGTAGTTCCGGGACAGGGGGCCACGGGGAGCTGTTTTTT
NA	NA	TRBV28	TRBJ1-2	CAMGRGDGYGYTF	TGTGCCATGGGGAGGGGGGACGGCTATGGCTACACCTTC
NA	few	TRBV2	TRBJ1-1	CASSEDSRVKAEAFF	TGTGCCAGCAGTGAAGACAGCAGGGTTAAGGCTGAAGCTTTCTTT
TRBD2	NA	TRBV4-1	TRBJ2-7	CASSQSWGGTYEQYF	TGCGCCAGCAGCCAATCATGGGGGGGAACCTACGAGCAGTACTTC
NA	NA	TRBV5-1	TRBJ1-4	CASSLGGRLNEKLFF	TGCGCCAGCAGCTTAGGAGGGCGATTGAATGAAAAACTGTTTTTT
NA	few	TRBV30	TRBJ1-1	CAWSAIWGDTEAFF	TGTGCCTGGAGCGCCATCTGGGGGGACACTGAAGCTTTCTTT
NA	NA	TRBV25-1	TRBJ2-7	CASSDDRRSASYEQYF	TGTGCCAGCAGTGACGACAGGAGATCAGCGTCCTACGAGCAGTACTTC
NA	NA	TRBV20-1	TRBJ1-1	CSARDGHEAFF	TGCAGTGCTAGAGATGGACATGAAGCTTTCTTT
TRBD2	few	TRBV7-8	TRBJ2-3	CASSQGPAREPTSTDTQYF	TGTGCCAGCAGCCAAGGCCCGGCGCGGGAGCCCACTAGCACAGATACGCAGTATTTT
NA	NA	TRBV2	TRBJ2-7	CASTLGQTYEQYF	TGTGCCAGCACCTTAGGACAGACCTACGAGCAGTACTTC
NA	NA	TRBV4-1	TRBJ1-1	CASSPYRDMNTEAFF	TGCGCCAGCAGCCCCTACAGGGATATGAACACTGAAGCTTTCTTT
TRBD1	once	TRBV5-4	TRBJ2-7	CASSQDRGQWYEQYF	TGTGCCAGCAGCCAGGACAGGGGGCAATGGTACGAGCAGTACTTC
NA	NA	TRBV29-1	TRBJ1-1	CSVEQGTEAFF	TGCAGCGTTGAACAGGGCACTGAAGCTTTCTTT
NA	NA	TRBV6-1	TRBJ1-2	CASSEGLLPVGYGYTF	TGTGCCAGCAGTGAGGGGCTTCTACCGGTCGGCTATGGCTACACCTTC